The clone carrying this TCR beta chain showed up just a few times. This record belongs to a study of patients and donors after allogeneic stem cell transplantation. TCRdb reprocessed the RT-PCR reads via MiXCR and lists one record per CDR3 protein. There are about a million distinct CDR3 sequences in the sample; under 20% occur only once, and around 5.5% lies in the top ten. Germline assignment: CDR1 LGHDT and CDR2 YNNKEL (reference sequence). The CDR3 covers 17 residues. J was trimmed by 7 bases and V by 5 bases; bases with no gene match: 10. Sequenced material: blood, either unsorted or a sorted T cell fraction (not recorded which). The TCR originated in a human donor who was either an allogeneic HSCT recipient or a stem cell or donor lymphocyte infusion donor (not recorded which). It is not recorded whose cells these are; they may come from a transplant donor. The chain links TRBV3-1 to TRBJ2-4, with TRBD2 matching over 14 bases. CDR3 protein: CASSEGLAGEFRNIQYF. The CDR3 DNA is TGTGCCAGCAGCGAGGGACTAGCGGGAGAGTTTCGGAACATTCAGTACTTC. Variable domain in full (rest from reference TRBV3-1 and TRBJ2-4): DTAVSQTPKYLVTQMGNDKSIKCEQNLGHDTMYWYKQDSKKFLKIMFSYNNKELIINETVPNRFSPKSPDKAHLNLHINSLELGDSAVYFCASSEGLAGEFRNIQYFGAGTRLSVL.